These 6 T cell receptor beta chains came from one sample sequenced in a study of blood T cell repertoires in COVID-19. Only in-frame clones appear in the TCRdb table, and some are missing; sequencing was by immunoSEQ multiplex PCR. Among 200,000 to 300,000 clones, 85% to 90% were seen once, and the ten largest hold over 3.5%. The sequenced material came from peripheral blood. The receptors originated from a woman in her 40s with acute or convalescent COVID-19.

V gene TRBV19 combines with J gene TRBJ1-6; D not certain. Germline CDR1 is LNHDA and CDR2 is SQIVND (reference sequence). V was shortened by 7 bases and J by 0 bases, with 10 bases between the two germline ends. This CDR3 has 15 residues. This CDR3 is CASTQSSSYNSPLHF. The CDR3 DNA follows: TGTGCCAGTACGCAGTCTAGCTCCTATAATTCACCCCTCCACTTT.

The chain recombines TRBV5-8 with TRBJ2-3; D is perhaps TRBD2 (6 bases). Germline values: CDR1 SGHTS, CDR2 YDEGEE. V shed 0 bases and J shed 0 bases, with 11 bases lying between them. The CDR3 runs to 16 residues. CDR3 protein: CASSLGAGLSTDTQYF. The CDR3 nucleotides are TGTGCCAGCAGCTTGGGGGCGGGACTTAGCACAGATACGCAGTATTTT.

V gene TRBV29-1 combines with J gene TRBJ1-1, with D uncertain. The CDR3 loop spans 13 amino acids. V lost 7 bases, J lost 0 bases, and 12 bases lay in between. Germline V lookup: CDR1 SQVTM, CDR2 ANQGSEA. CDR3 DNA sequence: TGCAGCGCCGCTATTGGGCTGAACACTGAAGCTTTCTTT. It codes for CSAAIGLNTEAFF.

V is TRBV5-6 and J is TRBJ1-2; D may be TRBD1 (5 bases). The germline CDR1 and CDR2 sequences are SGHDT and YYEEEE. CDR3 length equals 16 residues. Trimming removed 4 bases from V and 2 bases from J, with 18 bases in between. As DNA, the CDR3 is TGTGCCAGCAGCCCAACAGGATGGGATCCAAACTATGGCTACACCTTC. Amino acids: CASSPTGWDPNYGYTF.

This clone was seen a single time. The chain is built from TRBV6-5 and TRBJ1-2; maybe TRBD1 (5 bases). V shed 6 bases and J shed 7 bases, with 15 bases lying between them. This CDR3 comprises 13 residues. From germline, CDR1 is MNHEY and CDR2 SVGAGI. CDR3 bases: TGTGCCAGCAGACAAGAGCGGGGCTCTGGCTACACCTTC. This sequence encodes CASRQERGSGYTF.

In nucleotides, the CDR3 is TGTGCCAGCTCACACGGACAGGGGGAAACCGGGGAGCTGTTTTTT. Its translation: CASSHGQGETGELFF. The V and J genes are TRBV18 and TRBJ2-2; 10 nucleotides line up with TRBD1. V shed 4 bases and J 5 bases; nucleotides not matched to a gene: 4. CDR1 and CDR2 (germline): KGHSH, LQKENI. The CDR3 extends over 15 amino acids.